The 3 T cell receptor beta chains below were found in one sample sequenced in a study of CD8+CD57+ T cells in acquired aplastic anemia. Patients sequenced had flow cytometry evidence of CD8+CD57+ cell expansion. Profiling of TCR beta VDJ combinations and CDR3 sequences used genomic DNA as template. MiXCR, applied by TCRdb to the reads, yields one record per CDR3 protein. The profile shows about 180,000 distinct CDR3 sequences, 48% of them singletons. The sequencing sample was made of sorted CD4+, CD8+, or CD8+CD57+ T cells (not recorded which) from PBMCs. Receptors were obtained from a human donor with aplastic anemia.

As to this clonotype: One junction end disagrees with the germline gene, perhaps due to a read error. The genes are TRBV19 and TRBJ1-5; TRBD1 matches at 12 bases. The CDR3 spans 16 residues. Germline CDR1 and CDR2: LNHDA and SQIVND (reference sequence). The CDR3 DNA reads TGTGCCCGTAGTAGGGGGGACAGGGGGCGCAATCTGCCCCAGCATTTT. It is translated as CARSRGDRGRNLPQHF.

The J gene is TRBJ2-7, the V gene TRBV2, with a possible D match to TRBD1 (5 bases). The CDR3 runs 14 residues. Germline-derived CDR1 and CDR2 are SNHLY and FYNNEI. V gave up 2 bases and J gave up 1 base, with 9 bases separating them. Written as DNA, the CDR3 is TGTGCCAGCAGTGAACAGGGATATTCCTACGAGCAGTACTTC. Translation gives CASSEQGYSYEQYF.

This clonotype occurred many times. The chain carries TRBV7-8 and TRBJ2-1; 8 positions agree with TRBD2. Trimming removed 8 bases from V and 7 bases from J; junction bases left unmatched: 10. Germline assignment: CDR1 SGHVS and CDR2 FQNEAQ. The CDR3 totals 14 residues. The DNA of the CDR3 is TGTGCCAGCGCTGGGCGGGGGGCCTTTAATGAGCAGTTCTTC. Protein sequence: CASAGRGAFNEQFF.